This entry concerns a single T cell receptor (beta chain). This entry comes from a study of CXCR3-negative and CXCR3-positive naive CD8 T cells. The study made its TRB cDNA libraries by 5' RACE, adding UMI labels. Each CDR3 protein gets one entry in TCRdb, which reprocessed the 5' RACE reads and gives no DNA. The sample has about 82,000 distinct CDR3 sequences, and its top ten clones hold 1.1%. The CDR3 has 13 amino acids. Germline V gene sequence: CDR1 MDHEN, CDR2 SYDVKM. The sample taken for sequencing was naive CXCR3- CD8+ T cells from blood. Documented subset: CD45RO-CCR7+CD27+CD95- naive CD8+ T cells lacking CXCR3 (TNR3-). V is TRBV28 and J is TRBJ2-1; TCRdb's D call, TRBD1, is unchecked because there is no DNA. The sequence came from a human donor in good health. Some clones in this sample may be carry-over from other donors' samples. The CDR3 spells CASSLVGVNEQFF.